This T cell receptor beta chain derives from a study of OX40 agonist ivuxolimab in advanced cancers. The table came from immunoSEQ multiplex PCR; TCRdb's copy has only in-frame clones and leaves some out. Here the sample spans approximately 49,000 clones, 85% being singletons. With autoimmune disease history or systemic immunosuppression, patients were excluded. Blood got drawn at baseline, again on cycle 4 day 1, and then on cycle 7 day 1. This CDR3 spans 16 amino acids. Germline CDR1 is SGHTS and CDR2 is YDEGEE. V gave up 4 bases and J gave up 1 base; unmatched junction bases: 5. The chain is built from TRBV5-8 and TRBJ2-1; 10 bases fit TRBD2. Source: CD4+ or CD8+ T cells sorted from blood, taken in a trial of the OX40 agonist ivuxolimab. The origin of this receptor is an adult with an advanced solid tumor such as melanoma, head and neck, liver or kidney cancer. Here the CDR3 DNA reads TGTGCCAGCAGCATACCGGGACTAGCGTCCTACAATGAGCAGTTCTTC. Translated, it gives CASSIPGLASYNEQFF.